The source of this TCR beta chain is a study of graft-versus-host responses after intestinal transplantation. Study details: In this cohort, recipients had multivisceral, liver-intestinal, or isolated intestinal transplants. After anti-thymocyte globulin induction, recipients took tacrolimus and steroids for 2 to 3 years.

Study-wide results and limits: Graft-versus-host to host-versus-graft clonal ratios in allografts were high in patients with graft-donor T cell macrochimerism. GvH clones were found in recipient marrow; some appeared first in ileum or blood.

Data came from immunoSEQ multiplex PCR; TCRdb stores just in-frame clones and leaves some out. The sample yields approximately 71,000 clones, roughly 90% seen once. V shed 1 base and J 0 bases; nucleotides not matched to a gene: 7. The CDR3 totals 18 residues. The germline CDR1 and CDR2 sequences are GTSNPN and SVGIG (reference sequence). Concerning this clone: Its target is unknown.

The material sequenced was unstimulated CD8+ T cells sorted from spleen or lymph node cells, taken before intestinal transplant. The V and J genes are TRBV30 and TRBJ1-6, with 9 bases identical to TRBD1. The clonotype originates from a human donor who received an intestinal transplant. CDR3 in DNA: TGTGCCTGGAGTGGGGGGGACAGGGAGTACTCCTATAATTCACCCCTCCACTTT. The encoded protein is CAWSGGDREYSYNSPLHF.